What follows are 25 T cell receptor beta chains derived from one specimen sequenced in a study of CXCR3-negative and CXCR3-positive naive CD8 T cells. The antigens these receptors bind are not known. It was by 5' RACE with UMI labels that the TRB cDNA libraries were prepared. TCRdb re-called the 5' RACE reads and shows each CDR3 protein once, DNA omitted. The data include about 130,000 distinct CDR3 sequences; the top ten clones carry around 0.62%. Study-level points and caveats: Comparison of naive cells showed more hydrophobic TRB CDR3s in CXCR3-positive than in CXCR3-negative naive cells.

Source material: naive CXCR3+ CD8+ T cells from blood. As for subset: CD45RO-CCR7+CD27+CD95- naive CD8+ T cells expressing CXCR3 (TNR3+). These receptors originate from a human donor in good health. Some clones in this sample may be carry-over from other donors' samples.

This chain joins TRBV5-1 and TRBJ1-1; TCRdb proposes TRBD1, but this gene call is untestable without DNA. From germline, CDR1 is SGHRS and CDR2 YFSETQ. The CDR3 spans 17 residues. Here the CDR3 reads CASSLGRGRNSIAEAFF.

The V gene is TRBV7-9, the J gene TRBJ2-5. Germline V CDR1 and CDR2: SEHNR, FQNEAQ (reference sequence). The CDR3 extends over 17 amino acids. The CDR3: CASSHFVGSDYQETQYF. Supplemented by reference TRBV7-9 and TRBJ2-5, the full variable domain reads DTGVSQNPRHKITKRGQNVTFRCDPISEHNRLYWYRQTLGQGPEFLTYFQNEAQLEKSRLLSDRFSAERPKGSFSTLEIQRTEQGDSAMYLCASSHFVGSDYQETQYFGPGTRLLVL.

The genes are TRBV3-1 and TRBJ2-5. The CDR3 loop spans 15 amino acids. CDR1 and CDR2 from the germline V gene are LGHDT and YNNKEL (reference sequence). The CDR3: CASSQEFGAKETQYF.

The chain uses TRBV12-3 or TRBV12-4 and TRBJ1-1; checking the TCRdb D call of TRBD1 is not possible without DNA. The CDR3 totals 15 residues. The CDR3 reads CASSLFRELNTEAFF.

The chain joins TRBV6-6 to TRBJ2-7; checking the TCRdb D call of TRBD1 is not possible without DNA. This CDR3 contains 16 residues. Germline V gene sequence: CDR1 MNHNY, CDR2 SVGAGI (reference sequence). Here the CDR3 reads CASSPGPGQGWYEQYF.

V and J are TRBV7-3 and TRBJ2-1; TCRdb designates TRBD1, a call that cannot be tested without DNA. Germline V gives CDR1 SGHTA, CDR2 FQGTGA. The CDR3 is 14 amino acids. Here the CDR3 reads CASSYDGSGGEQFF.

The chain joins TRBV6-1 to TRBJ2-5; TCRdb calls TRBD2, which cannot be checked without DNA. CDR1 and CDR2 (germline): MNHNS, SASEGT. The length of the CDR3 is 18 residues. The CDR3 sequence is CASSTQFPGLQTGETQYF.

The chain combines TRBV7-3 with TRBJ2-1; no DNA is available, so the TRBD1 call from TCRdb remains unchecked. The CDR3 is 14 residues long. Looked up from germline, CDR1 is SGHTA and CDR2 is FQGTGA. CDR3 region: CASSFVRGGGEQFF.

The chain employs TRBV7-2 and TRBJ2-1; TCRdb outputs TRBD1, but without DNA this stays unchecked. Germline V CDR1 and CDR2: SGHTA, FQGNSA. The CDR3 spans 12 residues. CDR3 amino acids: CATQRWGDEQFF.

The CDR3 sequence is CAISIKESGEQYF. The genes are TRBV10-3 and TRBJ2-7. The CDR3 covers 13 residues. Germline lookup yields CDR1 ENHRY and CDR2 SYGVKD.

This chain uses TRBV24-1 with TRBJ2-1; TCRdb selects TRBD1, and the lack of DNA leaves this call unchecked. This CDR3 is built from 16 residues. Germline CDR1 reads KGHDR; CDR2 reads SFDVKD. CDR3 sequence reads: CATSDPTGAQYNEQFF.

The V gene is TRBV29-1, the J gene TRBJ2-1; the TRBD1 assignment by TCRdb is unverifiable without DNA. CDR1 SQVTM and CDR2 ANQGSEA come from the germline V gene. The CDR3 length is 14 residues. The CDR3 is CSVGGSQIYNEQFF.

The chain couples TRBV15 to TRBJ2-1; as DNA is missing, the TRBD1 call by TCRdb cannot be tested. The CDR3 loop spans 15 amino acids. Germline CDR1 LNHNV, CDR2 YYDKDF (reference sequence). The CDR3: CATSSSDRGHNEQFF.

This chain uses TRBV20-1 with TRBJ1-2. The V gene's germline CDR1 is DFQATT and CDR2 SNEGSKA (reference sequence). CDR3 length: 15 amino acids. This chain's CDR3 is CSAILTAGMGGGYTF.

This chain links TRBV29-1 with TRBJ1-1; TCRdb reports TRBD1, a call that lacks DNA to check it against. The length of the CDR3 is 13 residues. The germline gives CDR1 SQVTM, CDR2 ANQGSEA. The CDR3 loop reads CSVERPGSTEAFF.

The chain carries TRBV14 and TRBJ1-6; without DNA, the TCRdb call of TRBD1 cannot be checked. Germline V gives CDR1 SGHDN, CDR2 FVKESK. This CDR3 comprises 18 residues. CDR3 amino acids: CASSQDGDRGMVNSPLHF.

The chain carries TRBV7-9 and TRBJ1-2; TCRdb's assignment of TRBD1 cannot be checked, as there is no DNA. CDR1 and CDR2 (germline): SEHNR, FQNEAQ (reference sequence). The CDR3 has 17 residues. CDR3 sequence reads: CASSLVIGGDTNYGYTF.

The chain is built from TRBV7-9 and TRBJ2-4; there is no DNA to check the TCRdb D call of TRBD1. The CDR3 runs to 17 residues. Germline CDR1 SEHNR, CDR2 FQNEAQ (reference sequence). Here the CDR3 reads CASSLSLGSQAASIQYF.

The chain is built from TRBV27 and TRBJ2-1; TCRdb reports TRBD1, a call that lacks DNA to check it against. Looked up from germline, CDR1 is MNHEY and CDR2 is SMNVEV (reference sequence). The CDR3 extends over 16 amino acids. CDR3 residues: CASSSTSTGAYNEQFF.

CDR3 region: CASRDRGRPNGYTF. This rearrangement joins TRBV27 to TRBJ1-2; TCRdb's D gene call, TRBD1, goes unchecked for lack of DNA. The germline CDR1 and CDR2 sequences are MNHEY and SMNVEV (reference sequence). This CDR3 is built from 14 residues.

V is TRBV20-1 and J is TRBJ2-1. Germline CDR1 reads DFQATT; CDR2 reads SNEGSKA (reference sequence). The CDR3 runs to 11 residues. The CDR3 loop is CSARGLSEQFF.

This rearrangement joins TRBV20-1 to TRBJ1-1. Germline lookup yields CDR1 DFQATT and CDR2 SNEGSKA (reference sequence). This CDR3 contains 14 residues. CDR3 sequence reads: CSARDGRDSAEAFF.

The chain uses TRBV12-3 or TRBV12-4 and TRBJ2-1. This CDR3 contains 18 residues. The CDR3 sequence: CASSFSLNSPSSYNEQFF.

V and J are TRBV29-1 and TRBJ2-5; TCRdb's D call, TRBD1, is unchecked because there is no DNA. This CDR3 has 17 amino acids. Looked up from germline, CDR1 is SQVTM and CDR2 is ANQGSEA. CDR3 protein: CSDERSLAGVITETQYF.

This chain links TRBV2 with TRBJ2-1; absent DNA, TCRdb's TRBD2 call cannot be checked. This CDR3 has 14 amino acids. The V gene's germline CDR1 is SNHLY and CDR2 FYNNEI. CDR3 amino acids: CARKRGVSYNEQFF.